This T cell receptor beta chain was sequenced during a study of T cells after posttransplantation cyclophosphamide. Assay used: immunoSEQ multiplex PCR; TCRdb lists only in-frame clones, some missing. This table has roughly 14,000 clones, over 75% appearing once. In the case of this clone: The target antigen is unknown.

Study-wide findings and caveats: Later blood repertoires were often dominated by clones from the donor CD8+ memory compartment.

The CDR3 has 15 amino acids. V was shortened by 4 bases and J by 2 bases, with 12 bases between the two germline ends. Germline-derived CDR1 and CDR2 are SNHLY and FYNNEI. The V and J genes are TRBV2 and TRBJ2-1; D might be TRBD1 (6 bases). The sequenced material came from memory CD4+ T cells sorted from PBMCs. This receptor was identified in a man aged 45 to 65 in good health, CMV-negative, and a related stem cell transplant donor. CDR3 in DNA: TGTGCCAGCAGTGTAGAACAGGGAACCTACAATGAGCAGTTCTTC. Its translation: CASSVEQGTYNEQFF.